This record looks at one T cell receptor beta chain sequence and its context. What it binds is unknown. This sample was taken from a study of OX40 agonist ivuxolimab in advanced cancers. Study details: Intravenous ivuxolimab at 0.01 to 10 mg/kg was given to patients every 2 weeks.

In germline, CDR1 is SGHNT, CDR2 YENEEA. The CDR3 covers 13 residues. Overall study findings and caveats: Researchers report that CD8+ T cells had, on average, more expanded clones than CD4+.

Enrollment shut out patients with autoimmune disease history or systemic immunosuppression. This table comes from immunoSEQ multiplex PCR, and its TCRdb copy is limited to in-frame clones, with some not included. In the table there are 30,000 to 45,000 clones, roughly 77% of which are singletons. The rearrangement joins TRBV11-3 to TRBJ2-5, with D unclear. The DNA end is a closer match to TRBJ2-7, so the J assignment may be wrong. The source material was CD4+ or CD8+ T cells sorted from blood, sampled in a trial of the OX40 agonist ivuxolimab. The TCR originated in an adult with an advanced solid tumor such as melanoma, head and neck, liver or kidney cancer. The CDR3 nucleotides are TGTGCCAGCAGCTTAGGGTCATCCTACGAGCAGTACTTC. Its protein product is CASSLGSSYEQYF.